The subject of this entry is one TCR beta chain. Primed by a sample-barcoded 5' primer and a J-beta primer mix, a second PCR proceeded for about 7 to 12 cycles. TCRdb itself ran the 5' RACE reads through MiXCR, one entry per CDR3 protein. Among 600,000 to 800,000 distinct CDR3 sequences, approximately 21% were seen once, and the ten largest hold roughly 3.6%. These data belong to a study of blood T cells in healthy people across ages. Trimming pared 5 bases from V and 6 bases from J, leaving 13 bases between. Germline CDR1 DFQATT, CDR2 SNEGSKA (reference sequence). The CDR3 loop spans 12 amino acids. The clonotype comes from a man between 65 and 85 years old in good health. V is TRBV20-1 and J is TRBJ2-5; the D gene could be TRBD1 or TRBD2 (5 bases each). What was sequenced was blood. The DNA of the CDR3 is TGCAGTGCTCGGCAGGGAGATCAGACCCAGTACTTC. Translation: CSARQGDQTQYF.